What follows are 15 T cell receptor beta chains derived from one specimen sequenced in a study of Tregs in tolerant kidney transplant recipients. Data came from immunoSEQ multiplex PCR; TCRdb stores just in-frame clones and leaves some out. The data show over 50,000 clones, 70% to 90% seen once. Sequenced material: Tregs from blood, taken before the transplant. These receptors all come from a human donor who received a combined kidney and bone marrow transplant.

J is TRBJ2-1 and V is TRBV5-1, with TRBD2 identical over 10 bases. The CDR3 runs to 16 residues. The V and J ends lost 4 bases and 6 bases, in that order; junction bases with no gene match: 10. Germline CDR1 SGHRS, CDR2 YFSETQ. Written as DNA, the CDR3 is TGCGCCAGCAGCCAATCCCCGAGCGGGGGGGGCAATGAGCAGTTCTTC. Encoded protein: CASSQSPSGGGNEQFF.

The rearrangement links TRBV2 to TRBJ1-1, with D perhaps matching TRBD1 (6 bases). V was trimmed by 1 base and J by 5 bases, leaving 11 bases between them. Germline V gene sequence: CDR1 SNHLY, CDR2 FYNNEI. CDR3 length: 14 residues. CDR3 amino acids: CASSEEGGWTEAFF. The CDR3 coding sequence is TGTGCCAGCAGTGAAGAAGGGGGTTGGACTGAAGCTTTCTTT.

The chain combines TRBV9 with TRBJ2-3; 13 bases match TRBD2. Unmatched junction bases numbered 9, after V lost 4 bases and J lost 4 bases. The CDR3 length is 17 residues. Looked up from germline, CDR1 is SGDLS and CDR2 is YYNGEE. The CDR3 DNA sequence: TGTGCCAGCAGCCCACGGACTAGCGGGAGTAGGTCAGATACGCAGTATTTT. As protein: CASSPRTSGSRSDTQYF.

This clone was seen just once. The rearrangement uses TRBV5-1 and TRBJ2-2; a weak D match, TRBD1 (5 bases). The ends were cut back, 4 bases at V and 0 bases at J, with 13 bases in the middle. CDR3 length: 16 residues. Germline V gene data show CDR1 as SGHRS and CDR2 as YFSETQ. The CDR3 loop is CASSQRWGANTGELFF. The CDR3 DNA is TGCGCCAGCAGCCAAAGGTGGGGCGCGAACACCGGGGAGCTGTTTTTT.

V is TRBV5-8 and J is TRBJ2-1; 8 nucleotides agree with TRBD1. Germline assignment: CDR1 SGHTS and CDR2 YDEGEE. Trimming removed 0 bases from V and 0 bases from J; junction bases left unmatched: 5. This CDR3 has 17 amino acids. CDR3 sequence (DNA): TGTGCCAGCAGCTTGGGGGACAGGCCCAGCTCCTACAATGAGCAGTTCTTC. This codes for CASSLGDRPSSYNEQFF.

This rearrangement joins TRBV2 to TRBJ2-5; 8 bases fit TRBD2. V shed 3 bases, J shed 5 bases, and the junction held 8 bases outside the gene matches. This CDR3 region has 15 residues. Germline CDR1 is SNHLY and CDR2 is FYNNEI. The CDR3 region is CASSDGAGGKETQYF. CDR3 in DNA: TGTGCCAGCAGTGACGGGGCGGGGGGAAAGGAGACCCAGTACTTC.

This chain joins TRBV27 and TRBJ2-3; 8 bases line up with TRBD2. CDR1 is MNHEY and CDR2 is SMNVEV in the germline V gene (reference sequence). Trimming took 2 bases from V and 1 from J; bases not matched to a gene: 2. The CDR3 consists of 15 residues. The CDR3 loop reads CASSLRRGGTDTQYF. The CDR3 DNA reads TGTGCCAGCAGTTTACGGCGGGGGGGCACAGATACGCAGTATTTT.

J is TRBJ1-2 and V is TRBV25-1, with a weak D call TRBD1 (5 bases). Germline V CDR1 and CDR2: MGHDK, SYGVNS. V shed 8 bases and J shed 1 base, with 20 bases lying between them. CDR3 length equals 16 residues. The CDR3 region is CASRGPGGEYNYGYTF. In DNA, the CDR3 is TGTGCCAGCCGGGGCCCGGGCGGAGAATATAACTATGGCTACACCTTC.

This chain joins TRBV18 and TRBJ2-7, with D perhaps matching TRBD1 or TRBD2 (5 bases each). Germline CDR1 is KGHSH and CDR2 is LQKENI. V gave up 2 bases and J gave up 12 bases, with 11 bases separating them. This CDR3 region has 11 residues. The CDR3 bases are TGTGCCAGCTCACCAGAGGGGACCTGGTACTTC. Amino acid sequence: CASSPEGTWYF.

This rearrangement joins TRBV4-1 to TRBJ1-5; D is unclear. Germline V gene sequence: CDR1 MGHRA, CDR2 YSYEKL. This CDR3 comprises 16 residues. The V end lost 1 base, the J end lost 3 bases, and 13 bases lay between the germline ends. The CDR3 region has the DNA TGCGCCAGCAGCCAAGGCAGAGGGTTGTACAATCAGCCCCAGCATTTT. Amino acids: CASSQGRGLYNQPQHF.

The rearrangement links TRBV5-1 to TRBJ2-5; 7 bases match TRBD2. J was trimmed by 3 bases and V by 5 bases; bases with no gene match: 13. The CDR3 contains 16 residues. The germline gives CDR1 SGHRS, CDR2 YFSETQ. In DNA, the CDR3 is TGCGCCAGCAGTCGGCGGGCTAGCGGAGCCAAAGAGACCCAGTACTTC. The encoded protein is CASSRRASGAKETQYF.

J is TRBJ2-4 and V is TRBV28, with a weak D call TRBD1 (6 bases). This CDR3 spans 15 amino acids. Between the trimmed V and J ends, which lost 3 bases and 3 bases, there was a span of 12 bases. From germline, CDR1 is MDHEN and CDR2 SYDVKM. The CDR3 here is CASSFRGHLKNIQYF. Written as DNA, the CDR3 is TGTGCCAGCAGTTTTAGGGGACATCTCAAAAACATTCAGTACTTC. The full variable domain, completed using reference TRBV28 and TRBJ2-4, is DVKVTQSSRYLVKRTGEKVFLECVQDMDHENMFWYRQDPGLGLRLIYFSYDVKMKEKGDIPEGYSVSREKKERFSLILESASTNQTSMYLCASSFRGHLKNIQYFGAGTRLSVL.

CDR3 region: CATIDRALLIYGYTF. The CDR3 nucleotides are TGTGCCACCATAGACAGGGCCCTTCTTATCTATGGCTACACCTTC. J is TRBJ1-2 and V is TRBV28, with 7 bases lining up with TRBD1. CDR3 length: 15 residues. Germline trimming cut 10 bases from V and 4 bases from J; bases unmatched to any gene: 15. Germline V gene sequence: CDR1 MDHEN, CDR2 SYDVKM.

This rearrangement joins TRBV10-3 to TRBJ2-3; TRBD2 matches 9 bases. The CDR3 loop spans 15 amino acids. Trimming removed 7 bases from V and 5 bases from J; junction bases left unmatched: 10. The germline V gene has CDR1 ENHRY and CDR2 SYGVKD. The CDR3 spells CAITFGGGAGDTQYF. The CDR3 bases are TGTGCCATCACGTTCGGCGGGGGGGCGGGAGATACGCAGTATTTT.

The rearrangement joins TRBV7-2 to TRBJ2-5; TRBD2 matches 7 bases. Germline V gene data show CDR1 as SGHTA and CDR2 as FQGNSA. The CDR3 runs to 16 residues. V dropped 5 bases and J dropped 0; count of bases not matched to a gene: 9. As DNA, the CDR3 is TGTGCCAGCAGCATCAGCGGGACCCATTACCAAGAGACCCAGTACTTC. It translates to CASSISGTHYQETQYF.